Below, 27 T cell receptor beta chains from the same sample are listed, as sequenced in a study of T-cell reconstitution after alpha-beta-depleted transplantation in children (dated by TCRdb to about 2016). This sample's treatment or condition label indicates: allogeneic hematopoietic cell transplantation with graft depleted of TCRalphabeta T cells and CD19 B cells. The library relied on PCR. Reads for this sample came from an Illumina HiSeq 2500. Molecular barcoding was employed in the preparation of TCR libraries, with unique molecular identifiers being used to normalize TCRbeta repertoire quantification. The public sequencing data were trimmed at Q25 with fastp and processed into clonotypes with MiXCR by TCRdb, which kept only in-frame beta chains. Every entry covers one CDR3 protein and lists the most common genes and DNA from its rows. This sample lists about 580,000 distinct CDR3 sequences; roughly 23% were detected once. Clones ranked in the top ten supply around an eighth of the sample.

Sequencing used PBMCs, mostly from graft donor cells, obtained 360 days after TCRalphabeta/CD19-depleted stem cell transplant. These receptors all stem from a boy younger than two who had a stem cell transplant for acute myeloid leukemia, so the T cells may come from the graft donor.

In its sample, this clonotype was seen many times. CDR3 in DNA: TGTGCCAGCAGTTGGGGGACAGGGGATAATGCGGCGCAGTATTTT. Translated: CASSWGTGDNAAQYF. The rearrangement links TRBV12-3 or TRBV12-4 to TRBJ2-3, with TRBD1 matching over 10 bases. The CDR3 length is 15 residues. V lost 4 bases, J lost 10 bases, and 11 bases stayed unmatched.

The V and J genes are TRBV4-3 and TRBJ2-7; TRBD2 agrees at 8 bases. The V segment lost 0 bases and the J segment 7 bases; nucleotides outside the gene matches: 8. The V gene's germline CDR1 is LGHNA and CDR2 YSLEER. This CDR3 spans 15 amino acids. The chain's CDR3 is CASSQESGGVGEQYF. The CDR3 DNA reads as TGCGCCAGCAGCCAAGAATCGGGAGGGGTGGGGGAGCAGTACTTC.

The chain employs TRBV5-1 and TRBJ1-6; D may be TRBD1 (6 bases). The CDR3 is 13 residues long. Germline CDR1 and CDR2: SGHRS and YFSETQ. V dropped 4 bases and J dropped 9 bases, with 11 bases sitting between them. CDR3 in DNA: TGCGCCAGCAGCCCAGGGGAGGGTTCACCCCTCCACTTT. Translated: CASSPGEGSPLHF.

This clonotype occurred a few times. The rearrangement links TRBV12-3 or TRBV12-4 to TRBJ2-1, with TRBD2 matching over 7 bases. The CDR3 has 15 residues. V lost 6 bases and J lost 3; bases outside the gene matches: 8. CDR3 sequence reads: CASSKKRGHYNEQFF. Written as DNA, the CDR3 is TGTGCCAGCAGCAAGAAGCGGGGCCACTACAATGAGCAGTTCTTC.

There are a few counts of this clonotype. V is TRBV20-1 and J is TRBJ2-1; 10 positions match TRBD2. The germline gives CDR1 DFQATT, CDR2 SNEGSKA (reference sequence). After removal of 0 bases from V and 4 bases from J, the junction contained 6 bases not matched to a gene. CDR3 length: 16 amino acids. The CDR3 nucleotides are TGCAGTGCTAGAGATCGGATAGCGGGAGGATACAATGAGCAGTTCTTC. It codes for CSARDRIAGGYNEQFF.

This clonotype was found a few times. V usage is TRBV12-3 or TRBV12-4 and J usage is TRBJ1-5; maybe TRBD1 (5 bases). V lost 5 bases, J lost 2 bases, and 13 bases lay in between. The CDR3 contains 15 residues. CDR3 bases: TGTGCCAGCAGTCAGGGCTTTTACGGCAATCAGCCCCAGCATTTT. Translating gives CASSQGFYGNQPQHF.

This clonotype showed up just a few times. The chain recombines TRBV6-5 with TRBJ2-2; D gene uncertain. There are 14 residues in the CDR3. Trimming took off 4 bases at V and 0 bases at J, with 6 bases between the two ends. Germline V lookup: CDR1 MNHEY, CDR2 SVGAGI. The DNA of the CDR3 is TGTGCCAGCAGTTGGAATCCGAACACCGGGGAGCTGTTTTTT. It yields the protein CASSWNPNTGELFF.

There are many counts of this clonotype. The chain combines TRBV29-1 with TRBJ2-5; no firm D call. The germline CDR1 and CDR2 sequences are SQVTM and ANQGSEA. V dropped 4 bases and J dropped 3 bases, with 12 bases sitting between them. The CDR3 is 13 amino acids. The CDR3 nucleotides read TGCAGCGTTGGACCCCGCCTGGAAGAGACCCAGTACTTC. It encodes CSVGPRLEETQYF.

This clonotype was picked up many times. The chain is built from TRBV4-3 and TRBJ1-1, with TRBD1 as a possible D gene (6 bases). The CDR3 spans 17 residues. Germline CDR1 is LGHNA and CDR2 is YSLEER. Trimming left V 1 base short and J 0 bases short, with 15 bases between. In nucleotides, the CDR3 is TGCGCCAGCAGCCAAGTAGGGGGGCTCCGTATGAACACTGAAGCTTTCTTT. Amino acid sequence: CASSQVGGLRMNTEAFF.

The rearrangement uses TRBV7-2 and TRBJ1-6, with D tentatively TRBD1 (6 bases). CDR3 length: 16 residues. V gave up 1 base and J gave up 7 bases, with 14 bases separating them. From germline, CDR1 is SGHTA and CDR2 FQGNSA. The CDR3 DNA reads as TGTGCCAGCAGCTTAGAATATGGGGACAAGAATTCACCCCTCCACTTT. Translating it yields CASSLEYGDKNSPLHF.

The chain couples TRBV11-2 to TRBJ1-4; no definite D call. This CDR3 is built from 16 residues. V gave up 1 base and J gave up 8 bases, with 17 bases separating them. Germline assignment: CDR1 SGHAT and CDR2 FQNNGV. CDR3 sequence reads: CASSLVRPQEGEKLFF. The CDR3, as DNA: TGTGCCAGCAGCTTAGTAAGGCCCCAGGAAGGGGAAAAACTGTTTTTT.

This clonotype occurred many times. This chain links TRBV6-1 with TRBJ2-3; 7 bases map to TRBD2. Germline V gene data show CDR1 as MNHNS and CDR2 as SASEGT. Unmatched junction bases numbered 4, after V lost 3 bases and J lost 1 base. The CDR3 covers 15 residues. The CDR3 spells CASSDVGGGTDTQYF. The CDR3 nucleotides are TGTGCCAGCAGTGATGTGGGGGGGGGCACAGATACGCAGTATTTT.

This clonotype was detected many times. The V call is TRBV6-1, the J call TRBJ2-1; D is unresolved. Between the trimmed V and J ends, which lost 6 bases and 9 bases, there was a span of 12 bases. From germline, CDR1 is MNHNS and CDR2 SASEGT. The CDR3 covers 12 residues. This CDR3 reads CASRGGVTEQFF. The CDR3 DNA follows: TGTGCCAGCAGGGGCGGCGTTACTGAGCAGTTCTTC.

The chain joins TRBV7-9 to TRBJ1-2; D unresolved. The CDR3 is made up of 15 amino acids. V shed 2 bases and J shed 5 bases, with 15 bases lying between them. The V gene's germline CDR1 is SEHNR and CDR2 FQNEAQ (reference sequence). For the CDR3, the DNA is TGTGCCAGCAGCTTAAATTGGGCCAGCCCGTATGGCTACACCTTC. Encoded protein: CASSLNWASPYGYTF.

This clonotype was observed at least ten times. The gene calls are TRBV20-1 and TRBJ2-7; D not resolved. Per germline, CDR1 DFQATT and CDR2 SNEGSKA (reference sequence). This CDR3 spans 12 amino acids. Deletions cut 6 bases from V and 6 bases from J, with 15 bases between. The CDR3 protein is CSAPASGSEQYF. CDR3 bases: TGCAGTGCACCGGCCTCGGGCTCCGAGCAGTACTTC.

V gene TRBV10-3 combines with J gene TRBJ2-2; no firm D call. The CDR3 spans 13 residues. Germline lookup yields CDR1 ENHRY and CDR2 SYGVKD. V was pared by 6 bases and J by 7 bases, with 12 bases between. This CDR3 reads CAIRKSEDGELFF. CDR3 sequence (DNA): TGTGCCATCAGGAAGAGCGAGGACGGGGAGCTGTTTTTT.

This chain links TRBV11-2 with TRBJ2-1, with 11 bases that match TRBD2. Per germline, CDR1 SGHAT and CDR2 FQNNGV. The CDR3 length is 15 residues. V shed 5 bases, J shed 7 bases, and the junction held 7 bases outside the gene matches. In nucleotides, the CDR3 is TGTGCCAGCAGCCCTAGCGGGGGGCCTTCTAATGAGCAGTTCTTC. It translates to CASSPSGGPSNEQFF.

V usage is TRBV12-3 or TRBV12-4 and J usage is TRBJ2-2, with D possibly being TRBD1 (5 bases). The length of the CDR3 is 13 residues. Between the trimmed V and J ends, which lost 3 bases and 4 bases, there was a span of 6 bases. The CDR3 nucleotides read TGTGCCAGCAGTTTCGACAGCACCGGGGAGCTGTTTTTT. Amino acids: CASSFDSTGELFF.

This clonotype was seen more than once but under ten times. The chain couples TRBV15 to TRBJ2-7; no clear D. In germline, CDR1 is LNHNV, CDR2 YYDKDF (reference sequence). CDR3 length equals 16 residues. V lost 0 bases, J lost 2 bases, and 14 bases lay in between. The CDR3 loop is CATSRDTARLTYEQYF. DNA for the CDR3: TGTGCCACCAGCAGAGATACGGCCCGATTAACCTACGAGCAGTACTTC.

J is TRBJ1-4 and V is TRBV20-1, with unresolved D. Germline lookup yields CDR1 DFQATT and CDR2 SNEGSKA (reference sequence). This CDR3 has 13 amino acids. Between the trimmed V and J ends, which lost 3 bases and 4 bases, there was a span of 9 bases. The CDR3, as DNA: TGCAGTGCTAGCAGCATGATTAATGAAAAACTGTTTTTT. Translating it yields CSASSMINEKLFF.

The table lists this clonotype with a few counts. V is TRBV6-2 or TRBV6-3 and J is TRBJ2-1; a possible D gene is TRBD1 (6 bases). The CDR3 consists of 13 residues. The ends were cut back, 6 bases at V and 15 bases at J, with 21 bases in the middle. Germline V lookup: CDR1 MNHEY, CDR2 SVGEGT. The DNA for the CDR3 is TGTGCCAGCAGCCCGCTCCGGAAGGGGGTGGGGTTCTTC. It is translated as CASSPLRKGVGFF.

The chain carries TRBV7-2 and TRBJ2-1, with D unclear. CDR3 length: 15 amino acids. The germline CDR1 and CDR2 sequences are SGHTA and FQGNSA. V dropped 1 base and J dropped 0 bases, with 7 bases sitting between them. The CDR3 nucleotides are TGTGCCAGCAGCTTAGGCTGGGGCTCCTACAATGAGCAGTTCTTC. It encodes CASSLGWGSYNEQFF.

V and J are TRBV29-1 and TRBJ2-2; D may be TRBD2 (7 bases). V lost 4 bases and J lost 3, with 12 bases in between. CDR3 length equals 14 residues. Germline CDR1 and CDR2: SQVTM and ANQGSEA. This chain's CDR3 is CSVGGGADTGELFF. CDR3 sequence (DNA): TGCAGCGTTGGGGGGGGGGCGGACACCGGGGAGCTGTTTTTT.

The chain uses TRBV28 and TRBJ1-5; D not resolved. Germline values: CDR1 MDHEN, CDR2 SYDVKM. The V gene lost 3 bases and the J gene lost 2 bases, with 17 bases spanning the gap. CDR3 length: 17 residues. As DNA, the CDR3 is TGTGCCAGCAGTTTTGCCAGTCTAAGGATGGGCAATCAGCCCCAGCATTTT. Its protein product is CASSFASLRMGNQPQHF.

V and J are TRBV2 and TRBJ1-2; the D gene is possibly TRBD1 (5 bases). The CDR3 sequence is 16 residues long. The V end was cut by 6 bases, the J end by 2 bases, with 19 bases between. CDR1 and CDR2 from the germline V gene are SNHLY and FYNNEI. CDR3 DNA sequence: TGTGCCAGCAGATTCCTGGGGGTTCCCTCAAACTATGGCTACACCTTC. Translated: CASRFLGVPSNYGYTF.

The chain combines TRBV10-3 with TRBJ2-1, with D uncertain. The V and J ends lost 3 bases and 0 bases respectively, with 9 bases between them. There are 15 residues in the CDR3. Per the germline V gene, CDR1 is ENHRY and CDR2 is SYGVKD. The CDR3 DNA sequence: TGTGCCATCAGTGAAAAAGAAAGCTCCTACAATGAGCAGTTCTTC. Translating it yields CAISEKESSYNEQFF.

This clonotype was seen repeatedly, ten times or more. This chain links TRBV7-2 with TRBJ2-1; D possibly corresponds to TRBD2 (6 bases). Germline V gene lookup returns CDR1 SGHTA and CDR2 FQGNSA. V dropped 5 bases and J dropped 11 bases, with 13 bases sitting between them. This CDR3 spans 12 amino acids. The CDR3 loop reads CASSQGLPKQFF. The DNA for the CDR3 is TGTGCCAGCAGCCAGGGACTGCCGAAGCAGTTCTTC.